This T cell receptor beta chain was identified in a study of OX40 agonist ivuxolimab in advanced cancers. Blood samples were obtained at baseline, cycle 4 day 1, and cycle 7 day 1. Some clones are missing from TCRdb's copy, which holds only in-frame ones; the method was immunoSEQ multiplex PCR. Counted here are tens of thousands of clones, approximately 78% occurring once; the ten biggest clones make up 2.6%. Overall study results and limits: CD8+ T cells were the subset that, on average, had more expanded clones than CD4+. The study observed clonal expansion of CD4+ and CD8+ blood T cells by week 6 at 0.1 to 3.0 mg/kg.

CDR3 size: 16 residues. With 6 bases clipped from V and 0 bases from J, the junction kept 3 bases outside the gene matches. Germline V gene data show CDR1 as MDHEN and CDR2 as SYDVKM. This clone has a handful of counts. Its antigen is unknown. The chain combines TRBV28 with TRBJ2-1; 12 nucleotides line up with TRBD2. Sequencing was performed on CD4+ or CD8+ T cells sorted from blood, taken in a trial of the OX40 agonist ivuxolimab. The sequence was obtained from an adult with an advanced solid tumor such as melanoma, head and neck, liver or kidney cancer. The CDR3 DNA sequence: TGTGCCAGCAGGTCTAGCGGGAGGGACTCCTACAATGAGCAGTTCTTC. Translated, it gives CASRSSGRDSYNEQFF.